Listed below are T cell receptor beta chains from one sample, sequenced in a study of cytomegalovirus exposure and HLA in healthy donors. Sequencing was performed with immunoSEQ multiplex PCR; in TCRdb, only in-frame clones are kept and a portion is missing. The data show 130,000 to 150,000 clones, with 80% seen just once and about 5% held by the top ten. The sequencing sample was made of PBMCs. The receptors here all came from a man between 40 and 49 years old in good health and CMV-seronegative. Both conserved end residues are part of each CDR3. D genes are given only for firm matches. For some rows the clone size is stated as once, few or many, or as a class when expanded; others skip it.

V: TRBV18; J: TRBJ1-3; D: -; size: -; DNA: TGTGCCAGCTCACCGACAGGTCTTTCTGGAAACACCATATATTTT; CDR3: CASSPTGLSGNTIYF
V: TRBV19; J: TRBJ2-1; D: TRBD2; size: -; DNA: TGTGCCACTACCGGGCTAGCGGGGCATGAGCAGTTCTTC; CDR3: CATTGLAGHEQFF
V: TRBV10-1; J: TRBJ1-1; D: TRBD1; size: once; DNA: TGCGCCAGCAGTGAGTCGAAAGGGGGCTGGACTGAAGCTTTCTTT; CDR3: CASSESKGGWTEAFF
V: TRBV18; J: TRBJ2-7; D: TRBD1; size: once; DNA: TGTGCCAGCTCGCTACTAAGAATACCGGGACAGGGGGCTGAGTTCTACGAGCAGTACTTC; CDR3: CASSLLRIPGQGAEFYEQYF
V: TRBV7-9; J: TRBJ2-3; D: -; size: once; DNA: TGTGCCAGCAGCTTATCCAGGGTGGGCACAGATACGCAGTATTTT; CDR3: CASSLSRVGTDTQYF
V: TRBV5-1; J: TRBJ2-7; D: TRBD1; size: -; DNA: TGCGCCAGCAGCTTGGGGACAGGGGCTTACAGCGAGCAGTACTTC; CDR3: CASSLGTGAYSEQYF
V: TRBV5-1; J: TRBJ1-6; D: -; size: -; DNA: TGCGCCAGCAGCTTAACGACAGGCTCTAATTCACCCCTCCACTTT; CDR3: CASSLTTGSNSPLHF
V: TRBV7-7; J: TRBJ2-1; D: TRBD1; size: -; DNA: TGTGCTAGCAGCTTGGGACAGGGAGTCTCCAATGAGCAGTTCTTC; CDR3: CASSLGQGVSNEQFF
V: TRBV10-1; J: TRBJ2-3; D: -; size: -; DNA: TGCGCCAGCAGTGAAAACAGGGTAGGGGCAGATACGCAGTATTTT; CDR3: CASSENRVGADTQYF
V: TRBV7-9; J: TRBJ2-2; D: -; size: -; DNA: TGTGCCAGCAGCCCATACAGGCTAACGAACACCGGGGAGCTGTTTTTT; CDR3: CASSPYRLTNTGELFF
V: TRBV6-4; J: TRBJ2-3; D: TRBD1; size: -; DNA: TGTGCCAGCAGTGAAGGGACAGGGATAGATACGCAGTATTTT; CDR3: CASSEGTGIDTQYF
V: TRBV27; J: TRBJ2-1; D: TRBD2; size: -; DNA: TGTGCCAGCCGGCTCGGGCGGGGGGGCCTGAATGAGCAGTTCTTC; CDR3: CASRLGRGGLNEQFF
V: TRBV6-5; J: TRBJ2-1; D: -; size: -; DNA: TGTGCCAGCAGTCCCAGCGCCAACCAGCAGTTCTTC; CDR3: CASSPSANQQFF
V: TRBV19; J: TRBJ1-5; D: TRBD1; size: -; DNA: TGTGCCAGTAGTTCCCTCCCGGGACAGGGTAGCAATCAGCCCCAGCATTTT; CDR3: CASSSLPGQGSNQPQHF
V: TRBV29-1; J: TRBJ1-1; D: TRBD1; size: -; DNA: TGCAGCGTTGGGGACAGACTTTCGGGGAACACTGAAGCTTTCTTT; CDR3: CSVGDRLSGNTEAFF
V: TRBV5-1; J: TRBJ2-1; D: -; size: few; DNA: TGCGCCAGCAGCTTGGCGGACAATGAGCAGTTCTTC; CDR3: CASSLADNEQFF
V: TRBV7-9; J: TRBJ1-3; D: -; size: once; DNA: TGTGCCAGCAGACGAGCCGGGGGGAGGGACACCATATATTTT; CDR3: CASRRAGGRDTIYF
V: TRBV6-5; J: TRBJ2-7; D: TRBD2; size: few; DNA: TGTGCCATCGGGGGGGGGCGCGCCTACGAGCAGTACTTC; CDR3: CAIGGGRAYEQYF
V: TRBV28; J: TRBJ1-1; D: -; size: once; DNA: TGTGCCAGCAGTTTTAGCAGGGTTTTGAACACTGAAGCTTTCTTT; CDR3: CASSFSRVLNTEAFF
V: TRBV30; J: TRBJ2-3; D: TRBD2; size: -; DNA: TGTGCCTGGAGTGAGGCTAGCGGGGTAGATACGCAGTATTTT; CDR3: CAWSEASGVDTQYF
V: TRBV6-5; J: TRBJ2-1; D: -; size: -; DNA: TGTGCCAGCAGTTACCGCGCGGGCCAAGGGAATGAGCAGTTCTTC; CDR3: CASSYRAGQGNEQFF
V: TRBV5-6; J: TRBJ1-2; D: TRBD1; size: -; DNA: TGTGCCAGCAGGCGCGGACAGGGAAATGGCTACACCTTC; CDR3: CASRRGQGNGYTF
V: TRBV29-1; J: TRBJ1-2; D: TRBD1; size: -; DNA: TGCAGCGGAGGGACAGTCTATGGCTACACCTTC; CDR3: CSGGTVYGYTF
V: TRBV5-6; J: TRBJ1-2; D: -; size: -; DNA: TGTGCCAGCAGGACGGGCGGGGATGGCTACACCTTC; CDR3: CASRTGGDGYTF
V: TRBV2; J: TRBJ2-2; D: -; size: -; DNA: TGTGCCAGCAGGGGCCCGGCCAGGGGAGGGGTCACCGGGGAGCTGTTTTTT; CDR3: CASRGPARGGVTGELFF
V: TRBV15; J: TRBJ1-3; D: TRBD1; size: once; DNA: TGTGCCACCAGCAGAGACAGGGGGCCTGGAAACACCATATATTTT; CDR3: CATSRDRGPGNTIYF
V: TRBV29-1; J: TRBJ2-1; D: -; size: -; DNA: TGCAGCGTTGGGGCAGCCCTTTACAATGAGCAGTTCTTC; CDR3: CSVGAALYNEQFF
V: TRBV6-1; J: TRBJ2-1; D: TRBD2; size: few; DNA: TGTGCCAGCAGTGATAAAATGAGCGGGGGGAGCAATGAGCAGTTCTTC; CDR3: CASSDKMSGGSNEQFF